This entry is about one T cell receptor beta chain. Antigen unknown. This entry comes from a study of CD8 T cells in ankylosing spondylitis. Findings and limits, study-wide: Disease-linked clones had a CD8+ phenotype and relatively low frequency in peripheral blood. What seemed typical of ankylosing spondylitis blood was a TCR beta motif built from eight highly homologous variants.

Trimming pared 3 bases from V and 0 bases from J, leaving 11 bases between. The germline V gene has CDR1 KGHSH and CDR2 LQKENI. The length of the CDR3 is 15 residues. TCRdb used MiXCR to reprocess the 5' RACE reads, holding one entry per CDR3 protein. Seen here are 300,000 to 350,000 distinct CDR3 sequences, 20% observed once, and the top ten hold about 3.7%. The gene calls are TRBV18 and TRBJ1-2; D perhaps matches TRBD1 (6 bases). This clonotype was obtained from a female donor with ankylosing spondylitis or in good health (not recorded which). Input material: blood, either unsorted or a sorted T cell fraction (not recorded which). The CDR3 nucleotides are TGTGCCAGCTCACCGGCACAGGGAACTAACTATGGCTACACCTTC. Amino acid sequence: CASSPAQGTNYGYTF.